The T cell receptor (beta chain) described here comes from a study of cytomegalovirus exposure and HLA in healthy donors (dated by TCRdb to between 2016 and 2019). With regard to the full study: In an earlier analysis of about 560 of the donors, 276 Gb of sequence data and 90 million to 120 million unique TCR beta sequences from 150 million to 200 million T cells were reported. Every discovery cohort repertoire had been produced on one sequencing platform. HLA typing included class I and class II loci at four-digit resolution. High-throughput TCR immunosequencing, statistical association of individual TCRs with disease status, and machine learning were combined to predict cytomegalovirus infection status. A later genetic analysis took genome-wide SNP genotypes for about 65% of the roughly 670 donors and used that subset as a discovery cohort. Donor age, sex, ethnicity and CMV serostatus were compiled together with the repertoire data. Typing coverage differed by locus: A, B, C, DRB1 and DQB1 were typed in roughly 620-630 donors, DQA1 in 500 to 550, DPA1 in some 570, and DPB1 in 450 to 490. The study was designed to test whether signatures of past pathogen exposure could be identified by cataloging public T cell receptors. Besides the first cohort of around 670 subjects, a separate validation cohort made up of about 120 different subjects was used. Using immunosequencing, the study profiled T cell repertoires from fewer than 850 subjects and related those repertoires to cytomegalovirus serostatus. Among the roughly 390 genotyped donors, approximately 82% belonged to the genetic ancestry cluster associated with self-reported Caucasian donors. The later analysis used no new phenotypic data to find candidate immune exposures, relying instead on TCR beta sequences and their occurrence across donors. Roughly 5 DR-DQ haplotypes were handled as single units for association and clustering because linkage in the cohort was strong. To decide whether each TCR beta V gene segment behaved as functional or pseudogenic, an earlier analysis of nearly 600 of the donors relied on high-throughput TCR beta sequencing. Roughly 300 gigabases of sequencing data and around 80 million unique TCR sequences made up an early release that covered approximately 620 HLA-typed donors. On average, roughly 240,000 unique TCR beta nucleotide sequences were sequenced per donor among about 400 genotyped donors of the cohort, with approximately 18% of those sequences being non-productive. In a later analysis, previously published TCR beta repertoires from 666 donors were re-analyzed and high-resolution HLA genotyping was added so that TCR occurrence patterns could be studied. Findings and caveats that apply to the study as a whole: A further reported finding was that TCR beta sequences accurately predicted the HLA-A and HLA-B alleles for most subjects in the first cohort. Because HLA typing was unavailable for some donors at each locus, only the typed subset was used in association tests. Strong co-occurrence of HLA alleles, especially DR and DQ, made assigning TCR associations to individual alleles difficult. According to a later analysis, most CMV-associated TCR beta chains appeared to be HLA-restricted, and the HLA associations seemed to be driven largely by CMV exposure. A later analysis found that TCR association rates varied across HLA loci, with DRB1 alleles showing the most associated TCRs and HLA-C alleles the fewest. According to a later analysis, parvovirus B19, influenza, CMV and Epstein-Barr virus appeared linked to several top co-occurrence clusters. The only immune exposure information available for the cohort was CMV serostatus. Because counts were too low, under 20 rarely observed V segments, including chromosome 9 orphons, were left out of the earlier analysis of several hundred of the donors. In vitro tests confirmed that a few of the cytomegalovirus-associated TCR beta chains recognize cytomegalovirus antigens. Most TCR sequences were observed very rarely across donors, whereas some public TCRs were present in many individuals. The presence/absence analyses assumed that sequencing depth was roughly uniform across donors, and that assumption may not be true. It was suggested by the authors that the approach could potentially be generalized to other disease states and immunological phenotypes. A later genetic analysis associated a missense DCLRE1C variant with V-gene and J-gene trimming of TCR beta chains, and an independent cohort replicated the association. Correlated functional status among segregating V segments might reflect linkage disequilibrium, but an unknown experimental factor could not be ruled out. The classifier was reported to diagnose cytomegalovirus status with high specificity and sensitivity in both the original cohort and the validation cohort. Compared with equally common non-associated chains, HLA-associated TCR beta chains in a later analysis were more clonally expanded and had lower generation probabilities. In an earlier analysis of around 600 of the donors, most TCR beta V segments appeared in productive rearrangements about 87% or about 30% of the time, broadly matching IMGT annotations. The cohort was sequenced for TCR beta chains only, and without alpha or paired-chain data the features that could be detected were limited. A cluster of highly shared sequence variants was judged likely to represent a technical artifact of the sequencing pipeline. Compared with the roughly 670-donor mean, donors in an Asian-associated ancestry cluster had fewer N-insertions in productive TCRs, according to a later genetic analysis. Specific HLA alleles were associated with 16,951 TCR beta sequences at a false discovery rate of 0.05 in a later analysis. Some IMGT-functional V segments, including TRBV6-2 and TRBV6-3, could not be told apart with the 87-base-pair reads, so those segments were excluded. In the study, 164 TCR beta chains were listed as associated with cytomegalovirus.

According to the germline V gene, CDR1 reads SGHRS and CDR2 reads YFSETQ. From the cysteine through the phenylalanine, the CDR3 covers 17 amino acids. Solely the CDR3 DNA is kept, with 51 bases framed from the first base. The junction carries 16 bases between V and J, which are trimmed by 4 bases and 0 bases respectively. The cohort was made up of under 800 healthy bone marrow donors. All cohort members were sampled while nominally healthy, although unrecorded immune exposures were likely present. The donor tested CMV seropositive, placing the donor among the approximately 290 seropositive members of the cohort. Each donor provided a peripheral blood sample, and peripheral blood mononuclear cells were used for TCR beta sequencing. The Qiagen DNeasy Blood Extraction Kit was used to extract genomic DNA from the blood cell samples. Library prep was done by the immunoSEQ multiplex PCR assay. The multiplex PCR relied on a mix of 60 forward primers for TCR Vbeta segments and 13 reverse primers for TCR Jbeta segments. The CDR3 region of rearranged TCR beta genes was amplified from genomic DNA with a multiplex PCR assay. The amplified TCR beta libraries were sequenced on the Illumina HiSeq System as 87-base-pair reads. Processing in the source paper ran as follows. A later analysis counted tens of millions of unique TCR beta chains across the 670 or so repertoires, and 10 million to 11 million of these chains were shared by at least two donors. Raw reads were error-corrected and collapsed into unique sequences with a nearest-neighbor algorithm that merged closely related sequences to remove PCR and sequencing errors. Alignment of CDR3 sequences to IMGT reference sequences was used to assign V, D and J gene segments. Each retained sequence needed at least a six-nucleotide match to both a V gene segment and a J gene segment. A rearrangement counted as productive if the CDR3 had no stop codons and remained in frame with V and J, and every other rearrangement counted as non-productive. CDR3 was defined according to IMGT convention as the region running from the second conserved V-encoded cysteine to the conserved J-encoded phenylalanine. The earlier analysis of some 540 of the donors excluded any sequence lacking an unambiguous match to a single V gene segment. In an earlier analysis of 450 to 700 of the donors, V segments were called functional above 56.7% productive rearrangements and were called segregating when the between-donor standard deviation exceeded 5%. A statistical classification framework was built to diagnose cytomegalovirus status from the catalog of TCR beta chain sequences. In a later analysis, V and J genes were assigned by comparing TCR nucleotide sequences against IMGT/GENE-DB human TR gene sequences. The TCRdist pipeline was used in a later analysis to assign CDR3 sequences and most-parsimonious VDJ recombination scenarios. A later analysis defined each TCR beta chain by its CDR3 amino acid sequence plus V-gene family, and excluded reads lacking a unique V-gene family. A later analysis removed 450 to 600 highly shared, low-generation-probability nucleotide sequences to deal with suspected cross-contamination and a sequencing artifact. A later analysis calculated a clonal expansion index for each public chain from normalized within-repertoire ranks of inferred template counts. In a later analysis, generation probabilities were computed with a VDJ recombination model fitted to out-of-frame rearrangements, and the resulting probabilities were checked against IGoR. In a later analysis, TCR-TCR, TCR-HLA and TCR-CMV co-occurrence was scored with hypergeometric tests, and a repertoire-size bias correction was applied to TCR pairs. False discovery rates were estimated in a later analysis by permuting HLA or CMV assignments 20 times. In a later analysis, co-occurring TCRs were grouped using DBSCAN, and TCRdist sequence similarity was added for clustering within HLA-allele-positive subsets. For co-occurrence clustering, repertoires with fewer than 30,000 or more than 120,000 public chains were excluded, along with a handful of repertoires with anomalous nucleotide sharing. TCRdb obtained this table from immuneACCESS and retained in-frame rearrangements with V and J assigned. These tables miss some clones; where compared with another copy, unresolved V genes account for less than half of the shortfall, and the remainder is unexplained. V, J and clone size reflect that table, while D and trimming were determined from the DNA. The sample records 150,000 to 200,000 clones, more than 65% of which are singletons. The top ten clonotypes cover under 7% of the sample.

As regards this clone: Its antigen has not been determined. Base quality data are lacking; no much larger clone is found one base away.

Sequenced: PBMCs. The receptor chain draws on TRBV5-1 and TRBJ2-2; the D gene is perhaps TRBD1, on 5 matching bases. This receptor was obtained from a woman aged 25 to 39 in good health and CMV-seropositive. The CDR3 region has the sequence CASSHPGAAPNTGELFF. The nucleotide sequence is TGCGCCAGCAGCCACCCTGGGGCAGCCCCGAACACCGGGGAGCTGTTTTTT.